This T cell receptor (beta chain) was sequenced in a study of identical twins. Study-level results: Without tracking the same donors, conclusions rested on cross-sectional statistical analysis. Clonotypes of the beta chain that were abundant in cord blood carried fewer insertions (memory repertoires showed none). Monozygotic twins shared more out-of-frame TCR alpha than recombination models predicted.

A universal primer binding site was introduced by template switching. The final cDNA contained unique molecular identifiers. MiXCR, applied by TCRdb to the 5' RACE reads, yields one record per CDR3 protein. The sample has some 900,000 distinct CDR3 sequences; around an eighth are singletons. Note on this clonotype: Its target is not known.

The length of the CDR3 is 14 residues. Germline loops: CDR1 MDHEN, CDR2 SYDVKM. Trimming stripped 3 bases from V and 5 bases from J, with 10 bases between. Another study also made use of these data, one on yellow fever vaccine responses in identical twins.

V and J are TRBV28 and TRBJ2-2; D is undetermined. The sequenced sample was PBMCs. The source is a woman under 30 in good health. In nucleotides, the CDR3 is TGTGCCAGCAGTTTCCGACTGGGAACCGGGGAGCTGTTTTTT. It translates to CASSFRLGTGELFF.